Presented here are 30 T cell receptor beta chains from one specimen sequenced in a study of post-analysis software for immune sequencing data. Every TCR beta cDNA library bore unique molecular identifiers. TCRdb called the PCR reads again in MiXCR, with one record for every CDR3 protein. Of roughly 600,000 distinct CDR3 sequences in the sample, about 44% were seen once. General observations from the study: The study found TRBV5-6, TRBV5-1 and TRBV20-1 among a few TRBV segments more frequent in patients than controls.

The antigens for these receptors are not known. The sample comprised blood. These receptors all stem from a girl under 18 with multiple sclerosis.

The chain uses TRBV5-6 and TRBJ2-7; 8 positions agree with TRBD1. Germline lookup yields CDR1 SGHDT and CDR2 YYEEEE. Unmatched junction bases numbered 9, after V lost 4 bases and J lost 0 bases. The CDR3 covers 16 residues. The DNA for the CDR3 is TGTGCCAGCAGCCCCTTGGACAGGGTGAGCTCCTACGAGCAGTACTTC. Its protein product is CASSPLDRVSSYEQYF.

This clonotype was observed a few times. V gene TRBV5-1 combines with J gene TRBJ2-3; 7 nucleotides agree with TRBD1. With V trimmed by 7 bases and J by 6 bases, 11 bases remained unmatched. Germline V gives CDR1 SGHRS, CDR2 YFSETQ. The CDR3 is 14 residues long. The CDR3 nucleotides read TGCGCCAGCCGGAGGCCAGGGGGTTTGGATACGCAGTATTTT. This gives the protein CASRRPGGLDTQYF. Looking up the rest from reference TRBV5-1 and TRBJ2-3 gives the full variable domain: KAGVTQTPRYLIKTRGQQVTLSCSPISGHRSVSWYQQTPGQGLQFLFEYFSETQRNKGNFPGRFSGRQFSNSRSEMNVSTLELGDSALYLCASRRPGGLDTQYFGPGTRLTVL.

V is TRBV12-3 or TRBV12-4 and J is TRBJ2-1; 13 nucleotides align to TRBD2. The CDR3 has 18 residues. V was clipped by 3 bases and J by 0 bases; unmatched bases: 5. The CDR3: CASSLGLAGRSSYNEQFF. The CDR3, as DNA: TGTGCCAGCAGTTTGGGACTAGCGGGAAGGAGCTCCTACAATGAGCAGTTCTTC.

The genes are TRBV7-9 and TRBJ2-1, with TRBD1 matching over 8 bases. The CDR3 loop spans 17 amino acids. V trimming: 6 bases; J trimming: 5 bases; junction bases outside the gene matches: 15. Germline loops: CDR1 SEHNR, CDR2 FQNEAQ (reference sequence). Here the CDR3 reads CASRPRDRTAFDNEQFF. DNA of the CDR3: TGTGCCAGCAGACCCCGGGACAGGACCGCTTTCGACAATGAGCAGTTCTTC.

The chain combines TRBV14 with TRBJ1-3; a weak D match, TRBD1 (5 bases). The CDR3 is 13 amino acids. CDR1 is SGHDN, CDR2 FVKESK, per germline. V was pared by 4 bases and J by 4 bases, with 8 bases between. This chain's CDR3 is CASSLGTGNTIYF. CDR3 DNA sequence: TGTGCCAGCAGCCTCGGGACCGGAAACACCATATATTTT.

CDR3 nucleotides: TGTGCCAGCAGCTTCGGGGGCGCGGGAGCCGGGGAGCTGTTTTTT. Its translation is CASSFGGAGAGELFF. The rearrangement links TRBV7-2 to TRBJ2-2; D is possibly TRBD2 (7 bases). CDR3 length: 15 amino acids. V was cut by 3 bases and J by 6 bases, with 14 bases left in between. Germline lookup yields CDR1 SGHTA and CDR2 FQGNSA.

This rearrangement joins TRBV5-6 to TRBJ2-7, with 11 positions matching TRBD1. Germline CDR1 reads SGHDT; CDR2 reads YYEEEE. This CDR3 has 14 residues. The V gene end was trimmed by 0 bases and the J gene end by 7 bases; junction bases not matched to a gene: 3. The CDR3 DNA reads as TGTGCCAGCAGCTTGGTGGACAGGGGGCTTGAGCAGTACTTC. This encodes CASSLVDRGLEQYF. Complete variable domain (other parts from reference TRBV5-6 and TRBJ2-7): DAGVTQSPTHLIKTRGQQVTLRCSPKSGHDTVSWYQQALGQGPQFIFQYYEEEERQRGNFPDRFSGHQFPNYSSELNVNALLLGDSALYLCASSLVDRGLEQYFGPGTRLTVT.

CDR3 sequence (DNA): TGTGCCAGCAGTCCAAACCACAATGAGCAGTTCTTC. Translation gives CASSPNHNEQFF. V gene TRBV12-3 or TRBV12-4 combines with J gene TRBJ2-1; D is unresolved. The CDR3 is 12 residues long. The germline V and J ends were trimmed by 5 bases and 5 bases, with 7 bases remaining between them.

The chain recombines TRBV20-1 with TRBJ2-1, with 7 positions matching TRBD2. Trimming at V came to 3 bases and at J to 9 bases, leaving 5 bases not matched to a gene. The length of the CDR3 is 12 residues. CDR1 and CDR2 (germline): DFQATT, SNEGSKA (reference sequence). The CDR3 sequence is CSARTSSVEQFF. Written as DNA, the CDR3 is TGCAGTGCTAGGACTAGCTCCGTTGAGCAGTTCTTC.

In this sample, this clonotype turned up a few times. This chain links TRBV4-1 with TRBJ2-5; D possibly matches TRBD1 or TRBD2 (6 bases each). The CDR3 loop spans 15 amino acids. V shed 5 bases and J shed 4 bases, with 17 bases lying between them. The germline V gene has CDR1 MGHRA and CDR2 YSYEKL. The CDR3 nucleotides read TGCGCCAGCAGCGGAAGAGGGGGGCTGGGAGAGACCCAGTACTTC. It is translated as CASSGRGGLGETQYF.

This chain uses TRBV5-1 with TRBJ1-2; possibly TRBD1 for D (5 bases). The V and J ends lost 0 bases and 3 bases respectively, with 15 bases between them. Germline V gene sequence: CDR1 SGHRS, CDR2 YFSETQ. There are 16 residues in the CDR3. The CDR3 DNA sequence: TGCGCCAGCAGCTTGGCCGGGAGACAGAGCGACTATGGCTACACCTTC. Encoded protein: CASSLAGRQSDYGYTF.

The chain links TRBV7-8 to TRBJ2-7; D gene uncertain. This CDR3 is 15 amino acids long. The V gene's germline CDR1 is SGHVS and CDR2 FQNEAQ. The V gene lost 5 bases and the J gene lost 0 bases, with 14 bases spanning the gap. The CDR3 is CASSPSRALSYEQYF. The CDR3 DNA follows: TGTGCCAGCAGCCCCTCTAGGGCCCTCTCCTACGAGCAGTACTTC.

The V and J genes are TRBV7-9 and TRBJ2-6; TRBD2 aligns across 7 bases. The ends lost 1 base at V and 0 bases at J; junction bases unmatched: 3. Germline CDR1 reads SEHNR; CDR2 reads FQNEAQ (reference sequence). CDR3 length equals 17 residues. The CDR3 coding sequence is TGTGCCAGCAGCTTAGTGCGGGGGAACTCTGGGGCCAACGTCCTGACTTTC. This gives the protein CASSLVRGNSGANVLTF.

The chain couples TRBV5-1 to TRBJ2-3; tentative D call: TRBD2 (5 bases). This CDR3 is 14 amino acids long. Germline V CDR1 and CDR2: SGHRS, YFSETQ. Trimming took off 0 bases at V and 4 bases at J, with 9 bases between the two ends. The CDR3 nucleotides are TGCGCCAGCAGCTTGGTTCAGGAGGCAGATACGCAGTATTTT. Encoded protein: CASSLVQEADTQYF.

The chain has TRBV20-1 and TRBJ2-6, with unresolved D. Germline V gene data show CDR1 as DFQATT and CDR2 as SNEGSKA (reference sequence). The length of the CDR3 is 13 residues. V lost 6 bases and J 4 bases, leaving 10 bases between the germline ends. The CDR3 DNA sequence: TGCAGTGCCTCTAAGGGCGGGGCCAACGTCCTGACTTTC. Protein: CSASKGGANVLTF.

The table lists this clonotype with a few counts. The rearrangement links TRBV20-1 to TRBJ2-7; D gene uncertain. Germline V gene data show CDR1 as DFQATT and CDR2 as SNEGSKA (reference sequence). CDR3 length: 13 residues. V dropped 3 bases and J dropped 5 bases, with 14 bases sitting between them. CDR3 DNA: TGCAGTGCTAGTAGGACCCTCTCTAACGAGCAGTACTTC. This gives the protein CSASRTLSNEQYF.

This clonotype was detected a few times. V usage is TRBV10-3 and J usage is TRBJ2-5; D gene uncertain. V lost 8 bases to trimming and J lost 3 bases, with 4 bases between them. CDR1 ENHRY and CDR2 SYGVKD come from the germline V gene. The CDR3 runs to 10 residues. The CDR3 DNA sequence: TGTGCCATCGGGAAAGAGACCCAGTACTTC. It translates to CAIGKETQYF.

This clonotype was seen a handful of times. The genes are TRBV7-3 and TRBJ2-3, with D unresolved. The V end lost 3 bases, the J end lost 1 base, and 11 bases lay between the germline ends. Germline loops: CDR1 SGHTA, CDR2 FQGTGA. This CDR3 has 15 residues. CDR3 sequence: CASSFLGQRTDTQYF. DNA for the CDR3: TGTGCCAGCAGCTTCTTGGGCCAGCGCACAGATACGCAGTATTTT.

This clonotype has ten or more counts. The CDR3 bases are TGTGCCAGCAGCTTTAACTCCCCCTACGAGCAGTACTTC. Amino acids: CASSFNSPYEQYF. The J gene is TRBJ2-7, the V gene TRBV7-2; D ambiguous. Germline V gives CDR1 SGHTA, CDR2 FQGNSA. CDR3 size: 13 residues. V was trimmed by 3 bases and J by 2 bases, leaving 8 bases between them.

The chain has TRBV4-2 and TRBJ2-7; 7 nucleotides align to TRBD1. V shed 3 bases, J shed 3 bases, and the junction held 8 bases outside the gene matches. Looked up from germline, CDR1 is LGHNA and CDR2 is YNFKEQ. The CDR3 length is 15 residues. Here the CDR3 reads CASSQTRDRVYEQYF. The CDR3, as DNA: TGTGCCAGCAGCCAGACACGAGACAGGGTCTACGAGCAGTACTTC.

The J gene is TRBJ2-3, the V gene TRBV2; 9 bases agree with TRBD1. Germline assignment: CDR1 SNHLY and CDR2 FYNNEI. The CDR3 consists of 17 residues. Trimming at V came to 5 bases and at J to 6 bases, leaving 15 bases not matched to a gene. This CDR3 is CASSRKGQGVYIDTQYF. CDR3 nucleotides: TGTGCCAGCAGTCGTAAGGGACAGGGAGTGTATATCGATACGCAGTATTTT.

V gene TRBV7-3 combines with J gene TRBJ2-1; 11 bases are shared with TRBD2. CDR3 length: 15 amino acids. V shed 2 bases and J 6 bases; nucleotides not matched to a gene: 3. Germline assignment: CDR1 SGHTA and CDR2 FQGTGA. CDR3 nucleotides: TGTGCCAGCAGCTTACTACTAGCGGGGGTCAATGAGCAGTTCTTC. Encoded protein: CASSLLLAGVNEQFF.

The chain uses TRBV7-2 and TRBJ1-5; D possibly corresponds to TRBD1 (5 bases). CDR1 and CDR2 from the germline V gene are SGHTA and FQGNSA. Trimming cost V 5 bases and J 7 bases, with 15 bases left between them. The CDR3 loop spans 14 amino acids. This chain's CDR3 is CASSRGAQEQPQHF. CDR3 nucleotides: TGTGCCAGCAGCCGAGGGGCGCAGGAACAGCCCCAGCATTTT.

The chain employs TRBV12-3 or TRBV12-4 and TRBJ1-2, with 7 positions matching TRBD1. The junction had 10 bases not matched to a gene; V was cut back by 7 bases and J by 8 bases. This CDR3 has 13 residues. CDR3 protein: CASTRTGAGGYTF. CDR3 in DNA: TGTGCCAGCACCAGGACAGGCGCCGGGGGCTACACCTTC.

The chain is built from TRBV12-3 or TRBV12-4 and TRBJ1-1; tentatively, D is TRBD1 (6 bases). CDR3 size: 12 residues. The germline V and J ends were trimmed by 7 bases and 6 bases, with 12 bases remaining between them. This CDR3 reads CASIEGGSEAFF. The CDR3 coding sequence is TGTGCCAGCATCGAAGGGGGGTCTGAAGCTTTCTTT.

The V gene is TRBV27, the J gene TRBJ2-1; D remains unclear. The V and J ends lost 0 bases and 1 base respectively, with 7 bases between them. The CDR3 is 15 residues long. The germline V gene has CDR1 MNHEY and CDR2 SMNVEV (reference sequence). This CDR3 is CASSLSAFSYNEQFF. CDR3 coding DNA: TGTGCCAGCAGTTTATCTGCGTTTTCCTACAATGAGCAGTTCTTC.

The chain carries TRBV29-1 and TRBJ2-5; 12 nucleotides align to TRBD2. Germline V gene lookup returns CDR1 SQVTM and CDR2 ANQGSEA. The CDR3 spans 16 residues. V shed 4 bases, J shed 9 bases, and the junction held 15 bases outside the gene matches. CDR3 nucleotides: TGCAGCGTTGGGAGGAGACTAGCGGGGGACAGATGGCCCCAGTACTTC. As protein: CSVGRRLAGDRWPQYF.

V and J are TRBV6-6 and TRBJ2-7, with 7 bases identical to TRBD2. This CDR3 contains 15 residues. CDR1 MNHNY and CDR2 SVGAGI come from the germline V gene (reference sequence). Losses at the gene ends were 4 bases for V and 0 bases for J; bases not matched to a gene: 6. The CDR3 bases are TGTGCCAGCAGTTCGACAGCGGGAAGCTCCTACGAGCAGTACTTC. Protein: CASSSTAGSSYEQYF.

This clonotype was seen a few times. The chain couples TRBV12-3 or TRBV12-4 to TRBJ2-1; D tentatively fits TRBD1 or TRBD2 (6 bases each). This CDR3 spans 16 amino acids. The V end lost 5 bases, the J end lost 3 bases, and 17 bases lay between the germline ends. The CDR3 spells CASSPYRDSLYNEQFF. The DNA of the CDR3 is TGTGCCAGCAGTCCGTACAGGGACTCCCTCTACAATGAGCAGTTCTTC.

The chain links TRBV12-3 or TRBV12-4 to TRBJ2-5, with D unresolved. The DNA end is more similar to TRBJ2-7, so the J call may be wrong. The CDR3 runs to 13 residues. DNA for the CDR3: TGTGCCAGCAGTTTGGGGTCAGTCTACGAGCAGTACTTC. Its translation is CASSLGSVYEQYF.